The rows below give T cell receptor beta chains drawn from one sample of a study of molecular identifiers for immune sequencing clone quantification. One entry per CDR3 protein, called by TCRdb with MiXCR from the PCR reads. The sample records a few hundred thousand distinct CDR3 sequences, about 22% being singletons. Sequencing was done on a sample of naive CD8+ T cells from blood, with Jurkat cell RNA spiked in. The source of these receptors is a human donor in good health. Some libraries in this study had Jurkat cell RNA spiked in. CDR3s include the opening cysteine and the closing phenylalanine or tryptophan. Clone size, where shown, is once, few, many, or a class for clones that have expanded.

J gene	V gene	clone size	CDR3 protein
TRBJ1-1	TRBV29-1	many	CSVVEIMNTEAFF
TRBJ2-3	TRBV7-6	many	CASSLDLPDTQYF
TRBJ2-7	TRBV27	NA	CASSATTLTYEQYF
TRBJ1-5	TRBV2	many	CASRSEGTNQPQHF
TRBJ2-3	TRBV11-2	many	CASSSGLAQTSSTDTQYF
TRBJ2-3	TRBV19	NA	CASSILFLDTQYF
TRBJ2-1	TRBV19	few	CASSPQAPGLAGTNEQFF
TRBJ1-6	TRBV4-1	many	CASSQIIRDAGSPLHF
TRBJ2-5	TRBV13	few	CASSHRGGQETQYF
TRBJ2-5	TRBV29-1	many	CSVEPSGRYEETQYF
TRBJ1-2	TRBV12-3/TRBV12-4	few	CASSLGGSEGYTF
TRBJ2-1	TRBV19	NA	CASSPLPTYNEQFF
TRBJ1-1	TRBV4-3	few	CASSQDWGPLANTEAFF
TRBJ2-7	TRBV19	few	CASSPGEGGYEQYF
TRBJ1-1	TRBV27	NA	CASNTFLDTEAFF
TRBJ2-1	TRBV29-1	few	CSVEAAGGPGEGEQFF
TRBJ2-3	TRBV7-6	once	CASSSSGFASTDTQYF
TRBJ2-3	TRBV4-3	many	CASSQFSLSVGQNTDTQYF
TRBJ2-5	TRBV2	many	CASSEGPVTETQYF
TRBJ1-1	TRBV6-6	many	CASSIGQGNMNTEAFF
TRBJ2-7	TRBV6-5	many	CASSYRGGSDYEQYF
TRBJ2-7	TRBV11-1	NA	CASSLVDSDEQYF
TRBJ1-1	TRBV4-1	NA	CASSHLTGGYTEAFF
TRBJ2-1	TRBV7-2	NA	CASSLGLAGAHEQFF
TRBJ1-1	TRBV4-3	few	CASSQDGSGLAEAFF
TRBJ2-7	TRBV4-1	many	CASSQEQGPYEQYF